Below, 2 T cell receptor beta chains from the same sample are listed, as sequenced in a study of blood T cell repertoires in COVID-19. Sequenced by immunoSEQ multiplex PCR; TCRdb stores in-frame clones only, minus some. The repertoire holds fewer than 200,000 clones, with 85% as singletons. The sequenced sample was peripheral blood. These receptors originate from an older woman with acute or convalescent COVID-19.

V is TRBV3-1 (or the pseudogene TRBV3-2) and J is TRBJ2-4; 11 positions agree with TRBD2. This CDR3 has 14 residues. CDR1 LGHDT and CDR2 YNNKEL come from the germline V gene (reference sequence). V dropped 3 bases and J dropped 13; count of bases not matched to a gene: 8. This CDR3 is CASSQGLAGGSQYF. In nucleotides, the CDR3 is TGTGCCAGCAGCCAGGGGCTAGCGGGAGGTTCCCAGTACTTC.

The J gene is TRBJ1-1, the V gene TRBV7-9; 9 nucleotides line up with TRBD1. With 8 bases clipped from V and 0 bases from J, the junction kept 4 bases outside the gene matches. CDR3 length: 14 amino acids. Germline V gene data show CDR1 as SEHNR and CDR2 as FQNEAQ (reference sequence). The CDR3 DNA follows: TGTGCCAGCGGCTGGACAGGGGTGAACACTGAAGCTTTCTTT. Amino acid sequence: CASGWTGVNTEAFF.